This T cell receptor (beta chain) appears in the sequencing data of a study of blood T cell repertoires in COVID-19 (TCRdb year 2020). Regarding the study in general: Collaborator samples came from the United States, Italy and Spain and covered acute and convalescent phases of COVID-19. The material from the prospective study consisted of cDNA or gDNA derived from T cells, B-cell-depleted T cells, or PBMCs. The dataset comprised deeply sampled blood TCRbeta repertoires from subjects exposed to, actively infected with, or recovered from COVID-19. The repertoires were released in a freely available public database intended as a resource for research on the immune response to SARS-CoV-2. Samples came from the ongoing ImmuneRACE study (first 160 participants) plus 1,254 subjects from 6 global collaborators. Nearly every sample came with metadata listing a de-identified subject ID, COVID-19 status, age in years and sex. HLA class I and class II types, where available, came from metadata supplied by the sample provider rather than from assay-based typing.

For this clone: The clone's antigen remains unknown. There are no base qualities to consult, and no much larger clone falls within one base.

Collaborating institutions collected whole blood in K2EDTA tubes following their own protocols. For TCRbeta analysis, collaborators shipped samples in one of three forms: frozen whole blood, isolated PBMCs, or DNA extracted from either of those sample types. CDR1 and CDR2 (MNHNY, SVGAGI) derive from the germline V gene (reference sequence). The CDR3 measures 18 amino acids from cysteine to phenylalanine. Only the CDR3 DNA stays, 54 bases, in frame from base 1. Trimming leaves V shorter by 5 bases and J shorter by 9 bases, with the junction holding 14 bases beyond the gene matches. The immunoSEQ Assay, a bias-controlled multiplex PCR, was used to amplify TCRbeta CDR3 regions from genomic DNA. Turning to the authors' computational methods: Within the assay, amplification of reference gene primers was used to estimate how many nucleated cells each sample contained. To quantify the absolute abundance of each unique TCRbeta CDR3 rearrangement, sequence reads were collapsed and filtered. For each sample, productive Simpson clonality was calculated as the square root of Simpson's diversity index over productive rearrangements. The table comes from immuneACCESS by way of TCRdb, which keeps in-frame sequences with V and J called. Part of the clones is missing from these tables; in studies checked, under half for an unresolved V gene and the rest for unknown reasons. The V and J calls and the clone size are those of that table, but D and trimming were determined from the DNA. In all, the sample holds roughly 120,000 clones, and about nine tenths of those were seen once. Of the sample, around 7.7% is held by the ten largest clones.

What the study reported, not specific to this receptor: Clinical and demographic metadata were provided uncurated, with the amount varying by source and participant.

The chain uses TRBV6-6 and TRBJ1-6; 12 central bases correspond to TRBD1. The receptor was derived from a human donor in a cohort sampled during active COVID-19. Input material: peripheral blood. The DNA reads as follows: TGTGCCAGCAGTCAAAACCGGGACAGGGGGCTTCAAACTTCACCCCTCCACTTT. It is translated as CASSQNRDRGLQTSPLHF.